The clone carrying this T cell receptor (beta chain) showed up just a few times. TCRdb re-derived calls from the RT-PCR reads in MiXCR, one entry per CDR3 protein. The table has under 850,000 distinct CDR3 sequences, around 18% seen once. The sample belongs to a study of response to subunit inactivated influenza vaccine. The CDR3 totals 14 residues. CDR1 DFQATT and CDR2 SNEGSKA come from the germline V gene (reference sequence). After removal of 5 bases from V and 4 bases from J, the junction contained 9 bases not matched to a gene. Sequencing was performed on PBMCs from blood, taken 4 to 6 days after vaccination. The sequence derives from a man between 50 and 59 years old who received an inactivated influenza vaccine. The rearrangement links TRBV20-1 to TRBJ2-3; TRBD2 agrees at 7 bases. The CDR3 spells CSALQTSSPDTQYF. The CDR3 nucleotides read TGCAGTGCTCTTCAGACTAGCAGCCCAGATACGCAGTATTTT.